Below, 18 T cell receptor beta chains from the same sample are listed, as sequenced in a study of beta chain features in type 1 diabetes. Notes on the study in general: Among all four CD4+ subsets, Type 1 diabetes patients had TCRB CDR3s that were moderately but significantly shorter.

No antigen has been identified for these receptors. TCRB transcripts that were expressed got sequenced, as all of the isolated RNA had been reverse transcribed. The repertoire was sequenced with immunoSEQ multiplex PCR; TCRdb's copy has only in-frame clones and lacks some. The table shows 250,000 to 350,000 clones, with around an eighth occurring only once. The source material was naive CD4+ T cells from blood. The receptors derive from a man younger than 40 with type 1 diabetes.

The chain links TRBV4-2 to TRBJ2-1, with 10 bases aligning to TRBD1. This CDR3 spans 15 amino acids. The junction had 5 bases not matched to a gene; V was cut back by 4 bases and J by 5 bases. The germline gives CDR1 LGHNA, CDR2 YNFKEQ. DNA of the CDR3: TGTGCCAGCAGCCTAAGGACAGGGGGGAACAATGAGCAGTTCTTC. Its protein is CASSLRTGGNNEQFF.

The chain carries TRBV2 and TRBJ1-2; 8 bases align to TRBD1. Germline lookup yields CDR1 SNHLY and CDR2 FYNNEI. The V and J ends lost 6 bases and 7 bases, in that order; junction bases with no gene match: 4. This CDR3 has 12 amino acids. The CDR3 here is CASRGQGSGYTF. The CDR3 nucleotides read TGTGCCAGCAGAGGACAGGGTAGTGGCTACACCTTC.

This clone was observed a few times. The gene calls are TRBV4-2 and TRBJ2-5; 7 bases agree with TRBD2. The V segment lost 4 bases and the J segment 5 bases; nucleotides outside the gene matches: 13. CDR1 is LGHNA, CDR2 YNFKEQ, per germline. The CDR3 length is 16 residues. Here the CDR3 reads CASSPLRGVQFETQYF. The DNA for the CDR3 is TGTGCCAGCAGCCCCCTTCGGGGGGTACAGTTTGAGACCCAGTACTTC.

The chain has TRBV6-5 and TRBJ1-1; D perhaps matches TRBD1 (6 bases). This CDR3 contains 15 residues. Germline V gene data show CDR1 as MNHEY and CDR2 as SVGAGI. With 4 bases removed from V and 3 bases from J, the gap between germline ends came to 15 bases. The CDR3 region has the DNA TGTGCCAGCAGTTCCATACAGGGTGGGGACACTGAAGCTTTCTTT. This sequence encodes CASSSIQGGDTEAFF.

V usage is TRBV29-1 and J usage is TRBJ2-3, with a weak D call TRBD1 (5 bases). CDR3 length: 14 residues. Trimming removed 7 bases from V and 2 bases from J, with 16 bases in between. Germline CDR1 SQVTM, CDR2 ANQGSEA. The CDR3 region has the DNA TGCAGCGCCCGGCCAGGGTTTAACACAGATACGCAGTATTTT. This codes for CSARPGFNTDTQYF.

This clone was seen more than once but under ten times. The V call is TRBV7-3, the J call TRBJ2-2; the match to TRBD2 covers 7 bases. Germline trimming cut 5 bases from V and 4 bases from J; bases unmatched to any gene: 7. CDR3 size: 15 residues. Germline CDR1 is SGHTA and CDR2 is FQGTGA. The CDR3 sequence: CASSRGGGTTGELFF. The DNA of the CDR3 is TGTGCCAGCAGCCGCGGGGGAGGGACCACCGGGGAGCTGTTTTTT.

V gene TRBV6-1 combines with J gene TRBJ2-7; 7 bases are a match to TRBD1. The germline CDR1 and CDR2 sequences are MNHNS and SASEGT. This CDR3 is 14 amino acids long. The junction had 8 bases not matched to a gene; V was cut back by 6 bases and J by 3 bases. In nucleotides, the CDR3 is TGTGCCAGCAGCGAGACAGGGAGTTACTACGAGCAGTACTTC. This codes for CASSETGSYYEQYF.

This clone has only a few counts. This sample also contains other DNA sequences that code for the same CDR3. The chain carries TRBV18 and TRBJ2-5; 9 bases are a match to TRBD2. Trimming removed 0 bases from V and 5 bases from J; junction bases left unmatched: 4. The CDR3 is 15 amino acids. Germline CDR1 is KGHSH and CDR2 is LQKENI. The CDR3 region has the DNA TGTGCCAGCTCACCACCTAGCGGGAGTCGGGAGACCCAGTACTTC. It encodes CASSPPSGSRETQYF.

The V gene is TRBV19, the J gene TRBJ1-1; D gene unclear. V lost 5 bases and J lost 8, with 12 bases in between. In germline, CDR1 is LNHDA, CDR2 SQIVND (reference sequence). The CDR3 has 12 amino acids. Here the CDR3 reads CASSPRLTEAFF. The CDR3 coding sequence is TGTGCCAGTAGTCCGAGACTCACCGAAGCTTTCTTT.

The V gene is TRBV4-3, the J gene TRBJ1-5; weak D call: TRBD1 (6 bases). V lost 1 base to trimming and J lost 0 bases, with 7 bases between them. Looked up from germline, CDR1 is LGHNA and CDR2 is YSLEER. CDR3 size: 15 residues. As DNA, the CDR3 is TGCGCCAGCAGCCAAGCGGACAGTAGCAATCAGCCCCAGCATTTT. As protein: CASSQADSSNQPQHF.

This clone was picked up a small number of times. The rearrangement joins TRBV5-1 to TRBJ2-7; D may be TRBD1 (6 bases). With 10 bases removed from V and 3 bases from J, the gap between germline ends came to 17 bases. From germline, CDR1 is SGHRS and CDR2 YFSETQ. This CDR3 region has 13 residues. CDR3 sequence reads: CARQGQRNYEQYF. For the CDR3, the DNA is TGCGCCCGCCAGGGGCAGAGGAACTACGAGCAGTACTTC.

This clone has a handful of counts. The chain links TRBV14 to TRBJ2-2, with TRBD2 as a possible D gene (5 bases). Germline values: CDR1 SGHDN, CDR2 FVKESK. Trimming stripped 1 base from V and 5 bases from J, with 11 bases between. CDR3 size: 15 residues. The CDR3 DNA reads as TGTGCCAGCAGCCAAGTCGGAGGAATTACCGGGGAGCTGTTTTTT. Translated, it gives CASSQVGGITGELFF.

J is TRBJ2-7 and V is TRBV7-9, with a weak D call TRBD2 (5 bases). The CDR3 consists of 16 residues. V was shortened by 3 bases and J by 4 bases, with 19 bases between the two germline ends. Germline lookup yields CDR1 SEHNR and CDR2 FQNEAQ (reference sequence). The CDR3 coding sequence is TGTGCCAGCAGCTTGACCGGGAAGTCGGACGCTTACGAGCAGTACTTC. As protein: CASSLTGKSDAYEQYF.

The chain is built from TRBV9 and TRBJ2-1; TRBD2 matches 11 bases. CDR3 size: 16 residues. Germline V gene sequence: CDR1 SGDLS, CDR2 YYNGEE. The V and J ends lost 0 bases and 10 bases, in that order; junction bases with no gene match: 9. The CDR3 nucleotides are TGTGCCAGCAGCGTAGCGTTAGCGGGAGGGCCCATCGAGCAGTTCTTC. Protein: CASSVALAGGPIEQFF.

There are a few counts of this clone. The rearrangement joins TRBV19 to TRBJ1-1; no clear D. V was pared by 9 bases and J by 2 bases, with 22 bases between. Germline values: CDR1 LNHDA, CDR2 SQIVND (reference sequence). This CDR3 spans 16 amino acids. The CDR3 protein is CASHLRAVSPNTEAFF. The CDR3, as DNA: TGTGCCAGCCACTTGCGGGCCGTCAGCCCCAACACTGAAGCTTTCTTT.

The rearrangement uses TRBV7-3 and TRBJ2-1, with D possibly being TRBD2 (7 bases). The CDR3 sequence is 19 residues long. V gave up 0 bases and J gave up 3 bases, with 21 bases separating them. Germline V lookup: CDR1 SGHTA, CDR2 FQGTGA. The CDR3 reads CASSLTRPRGRGVYNEQFF. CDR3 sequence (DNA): TGTGCCAGCAGCTTAACTCGTCCCCGAGGGAGGGGGGTCTACAATGAGCAGTTCTTC.

CDR3 sequence reads: CASDRGLPDTQYF. CDR3 nucleotides: TGTGCCAGTGACAGGGGGCTGCCAGATACGCAGTATTTT. The chain links TRBV11-2 to TRBJ2-3, with 10 positions matching TRBD1. The junction had 4 bases not matched to a gene; V was cut back by 9 bases and J by 4 bases. Per germline, CDR1 SGHAT and CDR2 FQNNGV. The CDR3 sequence is 13 residues long.

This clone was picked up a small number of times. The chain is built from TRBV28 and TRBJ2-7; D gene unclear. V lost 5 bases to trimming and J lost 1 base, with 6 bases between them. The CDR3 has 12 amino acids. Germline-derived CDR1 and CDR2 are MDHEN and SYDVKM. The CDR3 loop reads CASSSPSYEQYF. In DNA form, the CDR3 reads TGTGCCAGCAGTAGCCCATCCTACGAGCAGTACTTC. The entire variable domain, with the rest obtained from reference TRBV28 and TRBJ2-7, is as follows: DVKVTQSSRYLVKRTGEKVFLECVQDMDHENMFWYRQDPGLGLRLIYFSYDVKMKEKGDIPEGYSVSREKKERFSLILESASTNQTSMYLCASSSPSYEQYFGPGTRLTVT.